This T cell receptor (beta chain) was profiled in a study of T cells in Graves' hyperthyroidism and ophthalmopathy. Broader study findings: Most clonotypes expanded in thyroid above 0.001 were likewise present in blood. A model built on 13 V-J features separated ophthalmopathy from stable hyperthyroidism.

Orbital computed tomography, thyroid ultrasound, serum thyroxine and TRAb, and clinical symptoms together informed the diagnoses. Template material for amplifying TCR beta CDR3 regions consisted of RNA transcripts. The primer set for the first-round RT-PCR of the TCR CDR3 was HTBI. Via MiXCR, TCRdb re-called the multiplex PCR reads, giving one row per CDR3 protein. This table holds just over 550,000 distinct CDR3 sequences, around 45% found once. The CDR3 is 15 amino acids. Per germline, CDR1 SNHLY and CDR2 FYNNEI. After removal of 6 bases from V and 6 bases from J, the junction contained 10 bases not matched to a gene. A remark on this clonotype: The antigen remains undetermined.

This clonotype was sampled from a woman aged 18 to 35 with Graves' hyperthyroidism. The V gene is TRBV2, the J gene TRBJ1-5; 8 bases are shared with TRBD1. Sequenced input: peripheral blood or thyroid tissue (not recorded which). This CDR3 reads CASSPDRGLGQPQHF. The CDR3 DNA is TGTGCCAGCAGCCCCGACAGGGGTTTAGGTCAGCCCCAGCATTTT.